This T cell receptor (beta chain) was identified during a study of blood T cell repertoires in COVID-19. Study-wide context: Whether acute or convalescent, the COVID-19 samples came from the United States, Italy and Spain. PBMCs, B-cell-depleted T cells, or T cells provided the cDNA or gDNA that made up the material.

Sequencing was performed with immunoSEQ multiplex PCR; in TCRdb, only in-frame clones are kept and a portion is missing. The sample lists some 150,000 clones, 80% to 90% occurring once. The CDR3 has 14 amino acids. The V and J ends lost 3 bases and 4 bases, in that order; junction bases with no gene match: 3. Germline values: CDR1 SGHDT, CDR2 YYEEEE. The receptor was isolated from a woman aged 55-70 years with acute or convalescent COVID-19. Sequenced sample: peripheral blood. The J gene is TRBJ1-4, the V gene TRBV5-6; 7 nucleotides align to TRBD1. As DNA, the CDR3 is TGTGCCAGCAGCTACAGGGGTGGTAATGAAAAACTGTTTTTT. This sequence encodes CASSYRGGNEKLFF.